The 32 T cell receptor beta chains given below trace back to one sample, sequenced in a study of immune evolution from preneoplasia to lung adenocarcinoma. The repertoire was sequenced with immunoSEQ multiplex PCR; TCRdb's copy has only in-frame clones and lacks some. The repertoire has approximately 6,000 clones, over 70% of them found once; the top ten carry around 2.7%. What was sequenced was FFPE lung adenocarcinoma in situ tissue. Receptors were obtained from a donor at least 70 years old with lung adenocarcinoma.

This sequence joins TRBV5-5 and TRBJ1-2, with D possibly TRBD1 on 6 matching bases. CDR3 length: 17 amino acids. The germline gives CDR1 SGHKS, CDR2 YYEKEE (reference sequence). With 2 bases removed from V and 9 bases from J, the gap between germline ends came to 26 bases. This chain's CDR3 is CASSFSQGGSVLSSYTF. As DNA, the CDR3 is TGTGCCAGCAGCTTCTCACAGGGAGGTTCGGTTTTGAGCAGCTACACCTTC.

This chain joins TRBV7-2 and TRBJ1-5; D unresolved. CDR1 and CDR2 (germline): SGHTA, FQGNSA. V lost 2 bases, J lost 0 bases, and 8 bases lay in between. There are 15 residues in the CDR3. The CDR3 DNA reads TGTGCCAGCAGCTTAAAGAAGAATAGCAATCAGCCCCAGCATTTT. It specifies CASSLKKNSNQPQHF.

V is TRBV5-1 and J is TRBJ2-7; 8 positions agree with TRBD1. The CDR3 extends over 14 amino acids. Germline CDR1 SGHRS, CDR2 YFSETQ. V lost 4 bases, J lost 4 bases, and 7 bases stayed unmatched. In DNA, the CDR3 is TGCGCCAGCAGCGGGGACAGGTTCACGTACGAGCAGTACTTC. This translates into CASSGDRFTYEQYF.

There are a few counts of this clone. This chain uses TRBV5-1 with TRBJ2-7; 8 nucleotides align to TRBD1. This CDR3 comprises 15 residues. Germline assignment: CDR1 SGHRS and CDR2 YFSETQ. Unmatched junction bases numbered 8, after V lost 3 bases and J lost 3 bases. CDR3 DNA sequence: TGCGCCAGCAGCTCCCCCGGGACAGGAAGCTACGAGCAGTACTTC. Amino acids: CASSSPGTGSYEQYF.

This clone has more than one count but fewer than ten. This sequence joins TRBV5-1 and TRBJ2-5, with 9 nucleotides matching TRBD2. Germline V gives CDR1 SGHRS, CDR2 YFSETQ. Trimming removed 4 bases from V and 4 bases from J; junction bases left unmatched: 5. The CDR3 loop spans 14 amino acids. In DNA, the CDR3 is TGCGCCAGCAGCCCTAGCGGGGCGAGAGAGACCCAGTACTTC. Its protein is CASSPSGARETQYF.

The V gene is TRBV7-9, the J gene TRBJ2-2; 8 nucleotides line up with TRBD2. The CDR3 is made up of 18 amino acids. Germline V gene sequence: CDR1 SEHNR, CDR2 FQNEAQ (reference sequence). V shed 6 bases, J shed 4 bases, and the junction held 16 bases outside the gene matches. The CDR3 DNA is TGTGCCAGCAGTTCCCTCGGGGGGGGAGCCCAGGGCACCGGGGAGCTGTTTTTT. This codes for CASSSLGGGAQGTGELFF.

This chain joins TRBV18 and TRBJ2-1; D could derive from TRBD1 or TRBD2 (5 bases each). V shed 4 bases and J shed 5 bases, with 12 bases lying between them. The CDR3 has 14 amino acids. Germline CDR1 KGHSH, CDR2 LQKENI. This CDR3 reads CASSLRDGNNEQFF. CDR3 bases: TGTGCCAGCTCACTCCGGGACGGCAACAATGAGCAGTTCTTC.

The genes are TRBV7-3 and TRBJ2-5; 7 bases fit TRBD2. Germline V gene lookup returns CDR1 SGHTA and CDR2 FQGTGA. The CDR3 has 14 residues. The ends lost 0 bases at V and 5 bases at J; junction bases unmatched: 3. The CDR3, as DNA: TGTGCCAGCAGCTTAACCGGGGGGATGGAGACCCAGTACTTC. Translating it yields CASSLTGGMETQYF. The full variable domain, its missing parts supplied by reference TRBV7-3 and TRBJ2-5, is GAGVSQTPSNKVTEKGKYVELRCDPISGHTALYWYRQSLGQGPEFLIYFQGTGAADDSGLPNDRFFAVRPEGSVSTLKIQRTERGDSAVYLCASSLTGGMETQYFGPGTRLLVL.

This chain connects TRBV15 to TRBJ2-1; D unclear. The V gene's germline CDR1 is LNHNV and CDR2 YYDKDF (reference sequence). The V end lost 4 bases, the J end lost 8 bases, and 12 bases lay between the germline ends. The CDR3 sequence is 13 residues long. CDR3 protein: CATSIPRRDEQFF. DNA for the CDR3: TGTGCCACCAGCATCCCCAGACGGGATGAGCAGTTCTTC.

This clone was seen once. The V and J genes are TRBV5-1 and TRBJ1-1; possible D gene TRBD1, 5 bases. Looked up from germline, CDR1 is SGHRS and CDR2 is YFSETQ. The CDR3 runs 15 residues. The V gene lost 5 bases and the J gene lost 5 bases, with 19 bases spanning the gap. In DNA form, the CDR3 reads TGCGCCAGCAGTGGTGAGAACAGGCCGGGGACTGAAGCTTTCTTT. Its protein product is CASSGENRPGTEAFF.

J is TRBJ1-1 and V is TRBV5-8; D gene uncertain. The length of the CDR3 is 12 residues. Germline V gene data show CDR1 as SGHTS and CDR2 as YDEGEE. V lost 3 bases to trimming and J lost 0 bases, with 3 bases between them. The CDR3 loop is CASSYLNTEAFF. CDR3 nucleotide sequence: TGTGCCAGCAGCTATTTGAACACTGAAGCTTTCTTT.

The CDR3 DNA sequence: TGTGCCAGTAACAGGGGAGAGACCCAGTACTTC. This translates into CASNRGETQYF. The rearrangement links TRBV19 to TRBJ2-5, with TRBD1 matching over 7 bases. There are 11 residues in the CDR3. With 7 bases clipped from V and 4 bases from J, the junction kept 0 bases outside the gene matches. Germline values: CDR1 LNHDA, CDR2 SQIVND (reference sequence).

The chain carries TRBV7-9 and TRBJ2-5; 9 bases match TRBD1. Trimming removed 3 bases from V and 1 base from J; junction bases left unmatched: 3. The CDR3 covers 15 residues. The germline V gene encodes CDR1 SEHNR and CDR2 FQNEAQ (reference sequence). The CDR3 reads CASSFIQGAQETQYF. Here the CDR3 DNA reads TGTGCCAGCAGCTTCATACAGGGGGCCCAAGAGACCCAGTACTTC.

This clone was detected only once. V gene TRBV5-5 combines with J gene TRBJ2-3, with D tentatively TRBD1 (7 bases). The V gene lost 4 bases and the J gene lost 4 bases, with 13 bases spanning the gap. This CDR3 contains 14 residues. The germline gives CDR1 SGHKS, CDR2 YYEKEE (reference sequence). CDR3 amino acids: CASSETGRPDTQYF. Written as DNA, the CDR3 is TGTGCCAGCAGCGAGACAGGGAGGCCAGATACGCAGTATTTT. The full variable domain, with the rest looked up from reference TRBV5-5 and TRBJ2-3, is DAGVTQSPTHLIKTRGQQVTLRCSPISGHKSVSWYQQVLGQGPQFIFQYYEKEERGRGNFPDRFSARQFPNYSSELNVNALLLGDSALYLCASSETGRPDTQYFGPGTRLTVL.

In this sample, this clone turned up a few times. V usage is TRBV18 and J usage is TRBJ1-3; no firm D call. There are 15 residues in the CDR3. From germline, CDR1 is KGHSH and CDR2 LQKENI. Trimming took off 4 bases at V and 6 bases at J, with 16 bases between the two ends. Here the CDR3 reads CASSQIPGSLNTIYF. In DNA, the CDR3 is TGTGCCAGCTCACAAATCCCCGGGAGCCTAAACACCATATATTTT.

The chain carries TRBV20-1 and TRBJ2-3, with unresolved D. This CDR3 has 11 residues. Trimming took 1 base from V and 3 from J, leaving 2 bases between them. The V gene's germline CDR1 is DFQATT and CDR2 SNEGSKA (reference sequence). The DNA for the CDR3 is TGCAGTGCTAGAGGTACAGATACGCAGTATTTT. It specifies CSARGTDTQYF.

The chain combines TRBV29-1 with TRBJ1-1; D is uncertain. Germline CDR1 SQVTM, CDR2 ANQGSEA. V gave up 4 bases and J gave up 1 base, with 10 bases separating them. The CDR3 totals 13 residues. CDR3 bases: TGCAGCGTTGCGAGGACGACGAACACTGAAGCTTTCTTT. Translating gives CSVARTTNTEAFF.

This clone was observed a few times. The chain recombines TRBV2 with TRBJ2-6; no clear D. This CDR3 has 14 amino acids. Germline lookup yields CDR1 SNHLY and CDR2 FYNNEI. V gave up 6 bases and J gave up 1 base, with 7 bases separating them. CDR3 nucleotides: TGTGCCAGCAGGAAATCATCTGGGGCCAACGTCCTGACTTTC. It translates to CASRKSSGANVLTF.

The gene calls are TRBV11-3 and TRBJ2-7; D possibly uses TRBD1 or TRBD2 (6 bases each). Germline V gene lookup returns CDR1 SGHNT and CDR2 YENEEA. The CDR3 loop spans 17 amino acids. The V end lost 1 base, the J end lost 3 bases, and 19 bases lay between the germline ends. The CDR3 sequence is CASSLGGLGGGSYEQYF. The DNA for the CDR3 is TGTGCCAGCAGCTTAGGCGGCCTAGGAGGGGGAAGCTACGAGCAGTACTTC.

The CDR3 DNA reads as TGTGCCAGCAGTGACTCGACCGAGGGTGAGCAGTTCTTC. This sequence encodes CASSDSTEGEQFF. The V and J genes are TRBV6-4 and TRBJ2-1, with D possibly matching TRBD2 (5 bases). This CDR3 has 13 amino acids. Germline loops: CDR1 MRHNA, CDR2 SNTAGT. The V end was cut by 0 bases, the J end by 9 bases, with 9 bases between.

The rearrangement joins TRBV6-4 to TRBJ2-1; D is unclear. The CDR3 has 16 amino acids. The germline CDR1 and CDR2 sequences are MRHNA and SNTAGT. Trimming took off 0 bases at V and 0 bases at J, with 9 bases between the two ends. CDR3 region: CASSDSLPRSYNEQFF. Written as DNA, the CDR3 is TGTGCCAGCAGTGACTCCCTACCTCGCTCCTACAATGAGCAGTTCTTC.

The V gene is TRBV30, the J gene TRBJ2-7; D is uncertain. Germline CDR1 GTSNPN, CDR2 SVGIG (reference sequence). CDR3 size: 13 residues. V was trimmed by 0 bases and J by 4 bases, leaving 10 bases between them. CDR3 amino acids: CAWSVMEGYEQYF. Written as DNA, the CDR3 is TGTGCCTGGAGTGTAATGGAAGGGTACGAGCAGTACTTC.

CDR3 sequence: CASSPGRVGSGNTIYF. DNA of the CDR3: TGTGCCAGCAGCCCGGGGAGAGTGGGTTCTGGAAACACCATATATTTT. This chain uses TRBV7-8 with TRBJ1-3; D unresolved. CDR1 is SGHVS and CDR2 is FQNEAQ in the germline V gene. The V and J ends lost 5 bases and 1 base respectively, with 15 bases between them. The CDR3 length is 16 residues.

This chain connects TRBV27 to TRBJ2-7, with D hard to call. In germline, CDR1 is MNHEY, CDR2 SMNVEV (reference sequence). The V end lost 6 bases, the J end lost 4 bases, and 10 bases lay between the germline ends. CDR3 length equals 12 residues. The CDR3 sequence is CASSRSPYEQYF. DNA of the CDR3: TGTGCCAGCAGCCGTAGTCCGTACGAGCAGTACTTC.

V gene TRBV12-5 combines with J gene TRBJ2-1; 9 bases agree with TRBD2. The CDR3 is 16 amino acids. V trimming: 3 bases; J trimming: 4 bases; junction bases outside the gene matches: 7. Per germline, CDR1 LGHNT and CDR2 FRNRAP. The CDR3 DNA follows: TGTGCTAGTGGTTTCCTTCTAGCGGGGCAATACAATGAGCAGTTCTTC. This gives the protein CASGFLLAGQYNEQFF.

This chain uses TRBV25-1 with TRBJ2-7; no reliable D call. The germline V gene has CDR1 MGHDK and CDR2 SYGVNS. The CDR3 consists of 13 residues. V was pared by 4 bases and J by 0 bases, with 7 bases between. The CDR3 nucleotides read TGTGCCAGCAGTGGTGCGTACTCCTACGAGCAGTACTTC. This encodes CASSGAYSYEQYF.

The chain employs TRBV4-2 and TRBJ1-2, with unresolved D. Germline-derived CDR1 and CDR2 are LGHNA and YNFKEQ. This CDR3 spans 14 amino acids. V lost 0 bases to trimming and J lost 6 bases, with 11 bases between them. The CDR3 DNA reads TGTGCCAGCAGCCAAGATGAGGGTTGGGATGGCTACACCTTC. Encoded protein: CASSQDEGWDGYTF.

CDR3 in DNA: TGCAGCGTTGCCGGGTCCGGGGCCAACGTCCTGACTTTC. Its translation: CSVAGSGANVLTF. The rearrangement links TRBV29-1 to TRBJ2-6; D not certain. Looked up from germline, CDR1 is SQVTM and CDR2 is ANQGSEA. The CDR3 has 13 amino acids. Trimming took 4 bases from V and 4 from J, leaving 8 bases between them.

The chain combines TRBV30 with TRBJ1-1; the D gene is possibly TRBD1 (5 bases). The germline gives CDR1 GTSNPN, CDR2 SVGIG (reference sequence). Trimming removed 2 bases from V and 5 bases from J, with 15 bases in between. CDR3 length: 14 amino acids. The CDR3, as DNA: TGTGCCTGGAGTAAGGAGGGGAGGAAGACTGAAGCTTTCTTT. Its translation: CAWSKEGRKTEAFF.

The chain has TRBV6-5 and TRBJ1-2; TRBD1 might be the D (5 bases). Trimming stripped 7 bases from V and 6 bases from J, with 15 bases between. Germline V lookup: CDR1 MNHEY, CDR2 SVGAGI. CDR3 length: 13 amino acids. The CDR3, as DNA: TGTGCCAGCACTAACCGGGACCCGCATGGCTACACCTTC. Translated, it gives CASTNRDPHGYTF.

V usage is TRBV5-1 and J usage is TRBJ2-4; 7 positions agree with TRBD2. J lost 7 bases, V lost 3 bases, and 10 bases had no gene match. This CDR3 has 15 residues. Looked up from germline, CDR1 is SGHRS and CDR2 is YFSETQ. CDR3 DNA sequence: TGCGCCAGCAGCTCTACGGGCGGGACTACGAACATTCAGTACTTC. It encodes CASSSTGGTTNIQYF.

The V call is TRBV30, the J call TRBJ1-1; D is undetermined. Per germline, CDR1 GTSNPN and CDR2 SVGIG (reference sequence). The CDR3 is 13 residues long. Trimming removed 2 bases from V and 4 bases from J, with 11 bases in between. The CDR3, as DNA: TGTGCCTGGAGTTATGGTGGAGGCACTGAAGCTTTCTTT. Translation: CAWSYGGGTEAFF.